The rows below give T cell receptor beta chains drawn from one sample of a study of cytomegalovirus exposure and HLA in healthy donors. The repertoire was sequenced with immunoSEQ multiplex PCR; TCRdb's copy has only in-frame clones and lacks some. The sample records roughly 120,000 clones, about 80% being singletons. Sample: PBMCs. The receptors were sampled from a woman in her twenties or thirties in good health and CMV-seropositive. Each CDR3 is given with its conserved first and last residue. D genes are given only for firm matches. Clone size, where shown, is once, few, many, or a class for clones that have expanded.

CDR3nt: TGTGCCAGCAGCCCGGGAGGGGTTCAGCCCCAGCATTTT
CDR3aa: CASSPGGVQPQHF
j_gene: TRBJ1-5
v_gene: TRBV5-6
abundance: NA
d_gene: NA

CDR3nt: TGCGCCAGCAGCTTGTTATTAAGCGGGGGGGCCTACAATGAGCAGTTCTTC
CDR3aa: CASSLLLSGGAYNEQFF
j_gene: TRBJ2-1
v_gene: TRBV5-1
abundance: NA
d_gene: TRBD2

CDR3nt: TGTGCCAGCAGTGGGGGGAAGGCGGGAGGACCCTACGAGCAGTACTTC
CDR3aa: CASSGGKAGGPYEQYF
j_gene: TRBJ2-7
v_gene: TRBV2
abundance: NA
d_gene: TRBD2

CDR3nt: TGCGCCAGCAGCCAAGGGGACAGAAATCAGCCCCAGCATTTT
CDR3aa: CASSQGDRNQPQHF
j_gene: TRBJ1-5
v_gene: TRBV4-1
abundance: NA
d_gene: TRBD1

CDR3nt: TGTGCCAGCAGCTTAGCCCCGGGCTACGAGCAGTACTTC
CDR3aa: CASSLAPGYEQYF
j_gene: TRBJ2-7
v_gene: TRBV11-2
abundance: NA
d_gene: NA

CDR3nt: TGTGCCAGCAGAGGACAGGTCTCTTACTATGGCTACACCTTC
CDR3aa: CASRGQVSYYGYTF
j_gene: TRBJ1-2
v_gene: TRBV6-5
abundance: once
d_gene: TRBD1

CDR3nt: TGTGCCACCAGCAGCACAGGGGCGGGTACTGAAGCTTTCTTT
CDR3aa: CATSSTGAGTEAFF
j_gene: TRBJ1-1
v_gene: TRBV15
abundance: NA
d_gene: TRBD1

CDR3nt: TGCGCCAGCAGCTGGGCGAGCTCAGATACGCAGTATTTT
CDR3aa: CASSWASSDTQYF
j_gene: TRBJ2-3
v_gene: TRBV5-1
abundance: NA
d_gene: NA

CDR3nt: TGTGCCAGCAGTAGGGAGGCCGGTAATGAGCAGTTCTTC
CDR3aa: CASSREAGNEQFF
j_gene: TRBJ2-1
v_gene: TRBV6-1
abundance: once
d_gene: NA

CDR3nt: TGTGCCAGTAGTATAGGACAGAATTCACCCCTCCACTTT
CDR3aa: CASSIGQNSPLHF
j_gene: TRBJ1-6
v_gene: TRBV19
abundance: NA
d_gene: NA

CDR3nt: TGTGCCTGGAGTGCGGGACAGCATACGCAGTATTTT
CDR3aa: CAWSAGQHTQYF
j_gene: TRBJ2-3
v_gene: TRBV30
abundance: NA
d_gene: TRBD1

CDR3nt: TGTGCCAGCAGCACCATCTATAGCGGGGGCCCCCATAGCACAGATACGCAGTATTTT
CDR3aa: CASSTIYSGGPHSTDTQYF
j_gene: TRBJ2-3
v_gene: TRBV11-3
abundance: once
d_gene: TRBD2

CDR3nt: TGCGCCAGCAGTGACGGGGCCTACGAGCAGTACTTC
CDR3aa: CASSDGAYEQYF
j_gene: TRBJ2-7
v_gene: TRBV10-1
abundance: few
d_gene: NA

CDR3nt: TGTGCCAGCAGTGAAGCTCCTACTAGCGGATCCTACAATGAGCAGTTCTTC
CDR3aa: CASSEAPTSGSYNEQFF
j_gene: TRBJ2-1
v_gene: TRBV6-1
abundance: few
d_gene: TRBD2

CDR3nt: TGTGCCAGCAGCGTCCTTTGGGGGAGGGATGAAGCTTTCTTT
CDR3aa: CASSVLWGRDEAFF
j_gene: TRBJ1-1
v_gene: TRBV9
abundance: NA
d_gene: NA

CDR3nt: TGTGCCAGTAGTATCCAAGACAGTCCCGCTGGAAACACCATATATTTT
CDR3aa: CASSIQDSPAGNTIYF
j_gene: TRBJ1-3
v_gene: TRBV19
abundance: NA
d_gene: NA

CDR3nt: TGTGCCTGGGAAGAATGGGACAGGGGAATCTATGGCTACACCTTC
CDR3aa: CAWEEWDRGIYGYTF
j_gene: TRBJ1-2
v_gene: TRBV30
abundance: NA
d_gene: TRBD1

CDR3nt: TGTGCCTGGAGACCGGGAAGCAATCAGCCCCAGCATTTT
CDR3aa: CAWRPGSNQPQHF
j_gene: TRBJ1-5
v_gene: TRBV30
abundance: NA
d_gene: NA

CDR3nt: TGTGCCAGCAGCCCGGGACTAGCGGGAGTAAAGACCGGGGAGCTGTTTTTT
CDR3aa: CASSPGLAGVKTGELFF
j_gene: TRBJ2-2
v_gene: TRBV7-9
abundance: NA
d_gene: TRBD2

CDR3nt: TGTGCCAGCAGCGCACCAAATGGACAGCTAACTAACACTGAAGCTTTCTTT
CDR3aa: CASSAPNGQLTNTEAFF
j_gene: TRBJ1-1
v_gene: TRBV5-4
abundance: NA
d_gene: NA

CDR3nt: TGCGCCAGCAGCCAAGATGGAACAGGAACCTACGAGCAGTACTTC
CDR3aa: CASSQDGTGTYEQYF
j_gene: TRBJ2-7
v_gene: TRBV4-1
abundance: NA
d_gene: NA

CDR3nt: TGTGCCAGCAGCGTCCCTATAGCGGGAGTTAACACCGGGGAGCTGTTTTTT
CDR3aa: CASSVPIAGVNTGELFF
j_gene: TRBJ2-2
v_gene: TRBV9
abundance: NA
d_gene: TRBD2